This T cell receptor beta chain originates from a study of T cells after yellow fever vaccination. This clonotype was observed a few times. Antigen: not known. Making TCR cDNA involved 5'RACE template switching, which added UMIs and a universal primer site. A single record per CDR3 protein comes from TCRdb applying MiXCR to the 5' RACE reads. The data hold fewer than 350,000 distinct CDR3 sequences, with roughly 9.4% observed a single time. The germline gives CDR1 DFQATT, CDR2 SNEGSKA (reference sequence). The CDR3 loop spans 12 amino acids. General observations from the study: Clonotypes shared by both compartments, CD4 and CD8, made up a small share.

This sequence was found in a man aged 18 to 30 who received the YFV17D yellow fever vaccine. The chain couples TRBV20-1 to TRBJ2-1, with TRBD2 identical over 14 bases. The sample here was PBMCs, taken on the day of the first yellow fever vaccination. The CDR3, as DNA: TGCAGCGGGACTAGCGGGGGCACTGAGCAGTTCTTC. It codes for CSGTSGGTEQFF.